These 4 T cell receptor beta chains share one sample of origin, sequenced in a study of shared clonotypes between healthy human individuals. TCRdb keeps only in-frame clones here, not all; method: immunoSEQ multiplex PCR. The sample shows just over 2,000,000 clones, roughly 94% of them seen only once. The sequencing sample was made of naive CD4+ T cells sorted from blood. Noted subset: CD45RA+ positively selected. These receptors were collected from a man younger than 30 in good health.

The V and J genes are TRBV9 and TRBJ1-1; D is perhaps TRBD1 (6 bases). Germline CDR1 reads SGDLS; CDR2 reads YYNGEE. Trimming removed 0 bases from V and 6 bases from J, with 9 bases in between. CDR3 size: 13 residues. CDR3 nucleotide sequence: TGTGCCAGCAGCGTAGAAGGGGGGTCTGAAGCTTTCTTT. This codes for CASSVEGGSEAFF.

The chain has TRBV27 and TRBJ2-2; D remains ambiguous. The CDR3 length is 11 residues. Germline lookup yields CDR1 MNHEY and CDR2 SMNVEV (reference sequence). Trimming cost V 4 bases and J 8 bases, with 5 bases left between them. The CDR3 bases are TGTGCCAGCAGTTCCGCAGGGGAGCTGTTTTTT. The encoded protein is CASSSAGELFF.

The chain couples TRBV2 to TRBJ2-7; TRBD2 matches at 8 bases. CDR3 length equals 15 residues. With V trimmed by 3 bases and J by 3 bases, 7 bases remained unmatched. The germline gives CDR1 SNHLY, CDR2 FYNNEI. The CDR3 DNA sequence: TGTGCCAGCAGTGATTTGGTAGCGGGGAGCTACGAGCAGTACTTC. Its translation is CASSDLVAGSYEQYF. Full variable domain (rest looked up from reference TRBV2 and TRBJ2-7): EPEVTQTPSHQVTQMGQEVILRCVPISNHLYFYWYRQILGQKVEFLVSFYNNEISEKSEIFDDQFSVERPDGSNFTLKIRSTKLEDSAMYFCASSDLVAGSYEQYFGPGTRLTVT.

A remark on this clone: This specimen includes other DNA sequences encoding the same CDR3. This rearrangement joins TRBV18 to TRBJ1-1, with D unresolved. The germline gives CDR1 KGHSH, CDR2 LQKENI. The CDR3 has 12 residues. The ends were cut back, 3 bases at V and 3 bases at J, with 5 bases in the middle. CDR3 bases: TGTGCCAGCTCACCGAGGGACACTGAAGCTTTCTTT. Translating gives CASSPRDTEAFF.